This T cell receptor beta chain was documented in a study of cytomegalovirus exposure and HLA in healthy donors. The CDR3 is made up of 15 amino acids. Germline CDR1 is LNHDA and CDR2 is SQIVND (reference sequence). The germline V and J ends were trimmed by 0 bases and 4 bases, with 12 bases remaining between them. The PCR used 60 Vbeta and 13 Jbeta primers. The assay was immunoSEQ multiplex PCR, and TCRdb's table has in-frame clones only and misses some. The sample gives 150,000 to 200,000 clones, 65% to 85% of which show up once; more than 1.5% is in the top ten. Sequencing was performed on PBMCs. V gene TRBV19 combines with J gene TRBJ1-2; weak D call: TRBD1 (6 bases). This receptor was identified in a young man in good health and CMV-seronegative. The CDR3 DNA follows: TGTGCCAGTAGTATAGACCGACAGGACTTCTATGGCTACACCTTC. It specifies CASSIDRQDFYGYTF.